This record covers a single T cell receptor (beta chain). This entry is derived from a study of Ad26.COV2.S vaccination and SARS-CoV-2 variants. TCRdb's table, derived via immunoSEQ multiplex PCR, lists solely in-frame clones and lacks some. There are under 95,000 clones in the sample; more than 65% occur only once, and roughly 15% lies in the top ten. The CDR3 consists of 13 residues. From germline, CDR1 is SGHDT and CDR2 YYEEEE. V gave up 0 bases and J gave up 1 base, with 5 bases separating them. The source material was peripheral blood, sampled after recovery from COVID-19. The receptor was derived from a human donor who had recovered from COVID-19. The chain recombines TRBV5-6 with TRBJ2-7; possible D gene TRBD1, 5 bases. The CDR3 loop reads CASSLDRSYEQYF. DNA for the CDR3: TGTGCCAGCAGCTTGGACAGGTCCTACGAGCAGTACTTC.